Following are 5 T cell receptor beta chains from one sample sequenced in a study of PD-1 blockade in classical Hodgkin lymphoma. The method was immunoSEQ multiplex PCR; TCRdb's version includes in-frame clones alone and lacks a portion of them. This table has under 75,000 clones, roughly 91% appearing once. The patients all showed relapse after autologous stem cell transplantation, while their brentuximab vedotin exposure varied. The starting material was peripheral blood mononuclear cells (PBMCs), obtained before the second cycle of nivolumab. These receptors originate from a human donor with classical Hodgkin lymphoma.

The rearrangement links TRBV7-2 to TRBJ2-3; 7 nucleotides agree with TRBD1. Trimming removed 1 base from V and 1 base from J; junction bases left unmatched: 5. CDR1 is SGHTA, CDR2 FQGNSA, per germline. The CDR3 runs to 16 residues. The CDR3 region has the DNA TGTGCCAGCAGCTTAGGGACAGGCTTACGCACAGATACGCAGTATTTT. Translating gives CASSLGTGLRTDTQYF.

The rearrangement links TRBV5-1 to TRBJ1-5; TRBD1 matches at 8 bases. Germline V gene lookup returns CDR1 SGHRS and CDR2 YFSETQ. The CDR3 is made up of 15 amino acids. V was clipped by 4 bases and J by 7 bases; unmatched bases: 10. The CDR3 is CASSPTGGAAQPQHF. CDR3 in DNA: TGCGCCAGCAGCCCTACAGGGGGTGCAGCACAGCCCCAGCATTTT.

This sequence joins TRBV30 and TRBJ1-6; a possible D gene is TRBD1 (5 bases). The germline V and J ends were trimmed by 0 bases and 8 bases, with 11 bases remaining between them. The CDR3 spans 14 residues. Germline values: CDR1 GTSNPN, CDR2 SVGIG (reference sequence). The CDR3 DNA reads as TGTGCCTGGAGTGTACGGAGGGGCGATTCACCCCTCCACTTT. Protein product: CAWSVRRGDSPLHF. Looking up the rest from reference TRBV30 and TRBJ1-6 gives the full variable domain: SQTIHQWPATLVQPVGSPLSLECTVEGTSNPNLYWYRQAAGRGLQLLFYSVGIGQISSEVPQNLSASRPQDRQFILSSKKLLLSDSGFYLCAWSVRRGDSPLHFGNGTRLTVT.

The rearrangement links TRBV28 to TRBJ2-3; TRBD2 matches 13 bases. The CDR3 runs to 16 residues. The V gene's germline CDR1 is MDHEN and CDR2 SYDVKM. J lost 4 bases, V lost 5 bases, and 6 bases had no gene match. The CDR3 region has the DNA TGTGCCAGCAGTGGGGCGGGACTAGCGGGGCCAGATACGCAGTATTTT. As protein: CASSGAGLAGPDTQYF.

The chain has TRBV5-5 and TRBJ2-1; 11 bases fit TRBD2. V trimming: 4 bases; J trimming: 4 bases; junction bases outside the gene matches: 4. The CDR3 sequence is 15 residues long. From germline, CDR1 is SGHKS and CDR2 YYEKEE (reference sequence). In nucleotides, the CDR3 is TGTGCCAGCAGCCTACTAGCGGGGGCATACAATGAGCAGTTCTTC. Translation gives CASSLLAGAYNEQFF.